The 31 T cell receptor beta chains below come from one sample, sequenced in a study of T-cell memory formation after mild COVID-19. TCRdb re-derived calls from the 5' RACE reads in MiXCR, one entry per CDR3 protein. This sample yields 400,000 to 500,000 distinct CDR3 sequences, of which 24% are seen a single time; around 9% belongs to the top ten. Material for sequencing was PBMCs or a T cell subset sorted from them (not recorded which). The origin of the receptors is an adult woman who had mild COVID-19 (a few samples of this study predate the infection). Cell type and time point are not known.

This clonotype has just a few counts. This rearrangement joins TRBV7-3 to TRBJ2-2; the match to TRBD1 covers 8 bases. The CDR3 length is 16 residues. Germline-derived CDR1 and CDR2 are SGHTA and FQGTGA. With 5 bases clipped from V and 6 bases from J, the junction kept 11 bases outside the gene matches. The CDR3 DNA follows: TGTGCCAGCAGCCCCCAGGCAGGGGGCGCCCCCGGGGAGCTGTTTTTT. Protein: CASSPQAGGAPGELFF.

The rearrangement uses TRBV30 and TRBJ2-7; the D call may be TRBD1 or TRBD2 (5 bases each). Germline V CDR1 and CDR2: GTSNPN, SVGIG (reference sequence). Deletions cut 0 bases from V and 0 bases from J, with 6 bases between. This CDR3 comprises 13 residues. The CDR3 loop reads CAWSVGVSYEQYF. CDR3 coding DNA: TGTGCCTGGAGTGTGGGGGTCTCCTACGAGCAGTACTTC.

This clonotype appeared a few times. The chain couples TRBV11-2 to TRBJ1-2; D is ambiguous. V was trimmed by 2 bases and J by 7 bases, leaving 11 bases between them. Germline CDR1 reads SGHAT; CDR2 reads FQNNGV. The CDR3 consists of 13 residues. The CDR3 bases are TGTGCCAGCAGCTTAAGAGTAGCAAGTGGCTACACCTTC. The encoded protein is CASSLRVASGYTF.

V and J are TRBV9 and TRBJ2-6, with no clear D. The germline V and J ends were trimmed by 2 bases and 0 bases, with 3 bases remaining between them. CDR1 is SGDLS, CDR2 YYNGEE, per germline. CDR3 length: 14 residues. CDR3 residues: CASSVTSGANVLTF. As DNA, the CDR3 is TGTGCCAGCAGCGTCACCTCTGGGGCCAACGTCCTGACTTTC.

This clonotype was detected a few times. The chain combines TRBV30 with TRBJ2-6, with 7 bases that match TRBD1. The CDR3 is 16 amino acids. Trimming took 5 bases from V and 0 from J; bases not matched to a gene: 7. CDR1 GTSNPN and CDR2 SVGIG come from the germline V gene (reference sequence). CDR3 residues: CAWGQVGSSGANVLTF. The CDR3 nucleotides are TGTGCCTGGGGACAGGTTGGGAGCTCTGGGGCCAACGTCCTGACTTTC.

This clonotype was counted a few times. CDR3 DNA sequence: TGCGCCAGCAGGCTAAGGACTAGCGAATCAGATACGCAGTATTTT. Its translation is CASRLRTSESDTQYF. V is TRBV5-1 and J is TRBJ2-3; 9 bases match TRBD2. After removal of 5 bases from V and 4 bases from J, the junction contained 8 bases not matched to a gene. Germline assignment: CDR1 SGHRS and CDR2 YFSETQ. The CDR3 totals 15 residues.

This clonotype occurred a few times. The J gene is TRBJ2-1, the V gene TRBV6-2 or TRBV6-3; TRBD2 aligns across 10 bases. Trimming cost V 0 bases and J 5 bases; bases outside gene matches: 10. The CDR3 loop spans 18 amino acids. The V gene's germline CDR1 is MNHEY and CDR2 SVGEGT. CDR3 nucleotide sequence: TGTGCCAGCAGTTACTCTAGGACTAGCGGAACTTGGGACAATGAGCAGTTCTTC. Encoded protein: CASSYSRTSGTWDNEQFF.

The chain is built from TRBV20-1 and TRBJ2-1; TRBD2 agrees at 14 bases. The germline V gene encodes CDR1 DFQATT and CDR2 SNEGSKA (reference sequence). CDR3 length: 19 residues. The V and J ends lost 0 bases and 7 bases, in that order; junction bases with no gene match: 14. CDR3 residues: CSARDRLAGGALVGNEQFF. CDR3 coding DNA: TGCAGTGCTAGAGATCGACTAGCGGGAGGGGCCCTAGTGGGGAATGAGCAGTTCTTC.

In its sample, this clonotype was seen many times. The chain carries TRBV2 and TRBJ2-2; 8 bases match TRBD2. The CDR3 is 17 amino acids. CDR1 is SNHLY, CDR2 FYNNEI, per germline. J gave up 8 bases and V 3 bases, and 14 bases lay outside the gene matches. The CDR3 DNA sequence: TGTGCCAGCAGTGATTACGGCGCGGGGGGCCGCCTGGGGGAGCTGTTTTTT. As protein: CASSDYGAGGRLGELFF.

This clonotype was counted at least ten times. The chain couples TRBV5-1 to TRBJ1-6, with D maybe TRBD1 (5 bases). CDR3 size: 15 residues. Germline assignment: CDR1 SGHRS and CDR2 YFSETQ. V gave up 0 bases and J gave up 9 bases, with 13 bases separating them. CDR3 in DNA: TGCGCCAGCAGCTTGGCGGCAGGGAATACTTCACCCCTCCACTTT. This sequence encodes CASSLAAGNTSPLHF.

This clonotype was seen a handful of times. The CDR3 loop reads CASRQGLNQPQHF. The CDR3 region has the DNA TGTGCCAGCAGGCAGGGCCTGAATCAGCCCCAGCATTTT. V is TRBV6-5 and J is TRBJ1-5; D might be TRBD1 (5 bases). Germline assignment: CDR1 MNHEY and CDR2 SVGAGI. With 6 bases removed from V and 4 bases from J, the gap between germline ends came to 10 bases. This CDR3 is built from 13 residues.

This clonotype was recorded a few times. The gene calls are TRBV2 and TRBJ2-5; no definite D call. This CDR3 is built from 12 residues. V was clipped by 10 bases and J by 1 base, with 10 bases between them. Germline CDR1 is SNHLY and CDR2 is FYNNEI. DNA for the CDR3: TGTGCCACCATTCCCTTCCAAGAGACCCAGTACTTC. Amino acids: CATIPFQETQYF.

This clonotype was counted a few times. The CDR3 DNA reads as TGCGCCAGCAGCGCGTTAACAGGGGGCGATGGCTACACCTTC. This gives the protein CASSALTGGDGYTF. V is TRBV5-1 and J is TRBJ1-2; 9 nucleotides line up with TRBD1. V shed 4 bases and J 6 bases; nucleotides not matched to a gene: 7. The CDR3 is 14 amino acids. Per germline, CDR1 SGHRS and CDR2 YFSETQ.

Only a few counts were recorded for this clonotype. The rearrangement uses TRBV3-1 and TRBJ2-7; possibly TRBD1 or TRBD2 for D (6 bases each). The CDR3 is 20 residues long. Germline V CDR1 and CDR2: LGHDT, YNNKEL (reference sequence). Trimming stripped 1 base from V and 0 bases from J, with 25 bases between. The CDR3 coding sequence is TGTGCCAGCAGCCAAGGGAGGGCCGTGCCTACGACAGGCTTCTCCTACGAGCAGTACTTC. As protein: CASSQGRAVPTTGFSYEQYF.

The table lists this clonotype with a few counts. The chain has TRBV4-2 and TRBJ2-1; D perhaps matches TRBD1 (6 bases). Germline values: CDR1 LGHNA, CDR2 YNFKEQ. The CDR3 contains 15 residues. V was clipped by 0 bases and J by 3 bases, with 9 bases between them. The CDR3 loop reads CASSQDGTHYNEQFF. DNA for the CDR3: TGTGCCAGCAGCCAAGATGGGACACACTACAATGAGCAGTTCTTC.

V gene TRBV6-5 combines with J gene TRBJ2-7, with 8 bases aligning to TRBD1. Germline V gene lookup returns CDR1 MNHEY and CDR2 SVGAGI. This CDR3 region has 13 residues. The ends lost 5 bases at V and 6 bases at J; junction bases unmatched: 6. The CDR3, as DNA: TGTGCCAGCAGTCATACCGACAGGGGCGAGCAGTACTTC. It yields the protein CASSHTDRGEQYF.

The chain employs TRBV20-1 and TRBJ2-3, with 9 bases fitting TRBD2. Germline CDR1 DFQATT, CDR2 SNEGSKA (reference sequence). J lost 6 bases, V lost 1 base, and 5 bases had no gene match. The CDR3 length is 14 residues. CDR3 amino acids: CSARGAGGEDTQYF. The CDR3 nucleotides are TGCAGTGCTAGAGGAGCGGGGGGCGAGGATACGCAGTATTTT.

This clonotype has only one observation. This chain connects TRBV14 to TRBJ2-1; D not certain. Trimming pared 0 bases from V and 4 bases from J, leaving 22 bases between. The CDR3 has 19 residues. Germline V lookup: CDR1 SGHDN, CDR2 FVKESK. The CDR3 DNA reads TGTGCCAGCAGCCAAGATCAGGCCTCGACGGCGTTGATTTACAATGAGCAGTTCTTC. This encodes CASSQDQASTALIYNEQFF.

The table lists this clonotype with a few counts. The V and J genes are TRBV20-1 and TRBJ2-1; TRBD2 aligns across 7 bases. Germline V CDR1 and CDR2: DFQATT, SNEGSKA (reference sequence). V gave up 3 bases and J gave up 6 bases; unmatched junction bases: 8. This CDR3 comprises 14 residues. The CDR3 bases are TGCAGTGCTAGTAGAGGTGGGGGGGGCAATGAGCAGTTCTTC. Encoded protein: CSASRGGGGNEQFF.

Only a few counts were recorded for this clonotype. The rearrangement joins TRBV10-3 to TRBJ1-2, with D uncertain. The germline gives CDR1 ENHRY, CDR2 SYGVKD. Trimming left V 2 bases short and J 2 bases short, with 9 bases between. The CDR3 has 14 residues. CDR3 sequence reads: CAISEGSANYGYTF. In nucleotides, the CDR3 is TGTGCCATCAGTGAGGGGTCGGCAAACTATGGCTACACCTTC.

The gene calls are TRBV19 and TRBJ1-1, with D unclear. The CDR3 consists of 13 residues. Germline V gene lookup returns CDR1 LNHDA and CDR2 SQIVND (reference sequence). The V end was cut by 3 bases, the J end by 4 bases, with 9 bases between. CDR3 loop: CASSIGMGTEAFF. The DNA for the CDR3 is TGTGCCAGTAGTATTGGGATGGGCACTGAAGCTTTCTTT.

The chain carries TRBV9 and TRBJ2-7; perhaps D is TRBD1 or TRBD2 (5 bases each). The V end was cut by 3 bases, the J end by 7 bases, with 23 bases between. The germline gives CDR1 SGDLS, CDR2 YYNGEE. CDR3 length: 16 amino acids. The CDR3 DNA reads TGTGCCAGCAGCGGTCGCCAGGGACCGGCCCCGGAGGAGCAGTACTTC. The encoded protein is CASSGRQGPAPEEQYF.

The chain links TRBV5-6 to TRBJ2-3; the match to TRBD2 covers 10 bases. Germline CDR1 is SGHDT and CDR2 is YYEEEE. The CDR3 has 17 amino acids. The ends lost 4 bases at V and 6 bases at J; junction bases unmatched: 14. The CDR3 nucleotides read TGTGCCAGCAGCCAACCGAGTGGCCTAGCGGGAGTTGATACGCAGTATTTT. This gives the protein CASSQPSGLAGVDTQYF.

In this sample, this clonotype turned up a few times. CDR3 amino acids: CASRMASKDEKLFF. The DNA for the CDR3 is TGTGCCAGTAGAATGGCCTCTAAGGATGAAAAACTGTTTTTT. The J gene is TRBJ1-4, the V gene TRBV19; the D is unclear. The CDR3 has 14 amino acids. V lost 6 bases and J 6 bases, leaving 14 bases between the germline ends. The germline gives CDR1 LNHDA, CDR2 SQIVND (reference sequence).

This sequence joins TRBV4-1 and TRBJ2-2, with 8 bases lining up with TRBD1. Germline CDR1 reads MGHRA; CDR2 reads YSYEKL. CDR3 length: 17 residues. The trim removed 0 bases at V and 5 bases at J, leaving 8 bases unmatched. CDR3 sequence reads: CASSQDTGRGPTGELFF. The CDR3 DNA sequence: TGCGCCAGCAGCCAAGATACGGGCAGGGGGCCGACCGGGGAGCTGTTTTTT.

V is TRBV25-1 and J is TRBJ1-1; a weak D match, TRBD1 (6 bases). Germline V lookup: CDR1 MGHDK, CDR2 SYGVNS. Trimming took 8 bases from V and 0 from J, leaving 13 bases between them. CDR3 length equals 14 residues. The CDR3 DNA reads as TGTGCCAGCGTAGGGGGATCATTGAACACTGAAGCTTTCTTT. Its translation: CASVGGSLNTEAFF.

This chain links TRBV5-1 with TRBJ2-5; D possibly corresponds to TRBD1 (6 bases). Germline V gene sequence: CDR1 SGHRS, CDR2 YFSETQ. CDR3 length: 17 residues. The V end lost 3 bases, the J end lost 3 bases, and 21 bases lay between the germline ends. The DNA of the CDR3 is TGCGCCAGCAGCTGGCCTAAACTCGGCAGGGGTGAAGAGACCCAGTACTTC. Amino acids: CASSWPKLGRGEETQYF.

This rearrangement joins TRBV12-3 or TRBV12-4 to TRBJ2-3, with a tentative D call TRBD2 (5 bases). The CDR3 covers 16 residues. V lost 3 bases and J lost 0, with 13 bases in between. The CDR3 here is CASSFRGATSTDTQYF. In nucleotides, the CDR3 is TGTGCCAGCAGTTTTCGGGGAGCGACTAGCACAGATACGCAGTATTTT.

This clonotype has more than one count but fewer than ten. V and J are TRBV6-1 and TRBJ1-3, with D maybe TRBD1 (5 bases). The V gene lost 7 bases and the J gene lost 9 bases, with 13 bases spanning the gap. The CDR3 is made up of 12 amino acids. CDR1 is MNHNS and CDR2 is SASEGT in the germline V gene. CDR3 residues: CASNRRESTIYF. As DNA, the CDR3 is TGTGCCAGCAATCGCAGGGAAAGCACCATATATTTT.

This clonotype has a count of ten or more. The chain is built from TRBV12-3 or TRBV12-4 and TRBJ1-6, with 7 bases that match TRBD1. J was trimmed by 7 bases and V by 0 bases; bases with no gene match: 0. The CDR3 has 14 residues. The CDR3 protein is CASSLAGGNSPLHF. The CDR3 nucleotides read TGTGCCAGCAGTTTAGCAGGGGGCAATTCACCCCTCCACTTT.

The V and J genes are TRBV5-1 and TRBJ2-1; TRBD2 matches 7 bases. Germline V gene lookup returns CDR1 SGHRS and CDR2 YFSETQ. The CDR3 loop spans 18 amino acids. Trimming removed 7 bases from V and 0 bases from J; junction bases left unmatched: 16. CDR3 bases: TGCGCCAGCCAGGTGAGACTAGCTGTATCCGTCTCCTACAATGAGCAGTTCTTC. Its translation is CASQVRLAVSVSYNEQFF. Based on the CDR3 plus reference TRBV5-1 and TRBJ2-1, the full variable domain is KAGVTQTPRYLIKTRGQQVTLSCSPISGHRSVSWYQQTPGQGLQFLFEYFSETQRNKGNFPGRFSGRQFSNSRSEMNVSTLELGDSALYLCASQVRLAVSVSYNEQFFGPGTRLTVL.